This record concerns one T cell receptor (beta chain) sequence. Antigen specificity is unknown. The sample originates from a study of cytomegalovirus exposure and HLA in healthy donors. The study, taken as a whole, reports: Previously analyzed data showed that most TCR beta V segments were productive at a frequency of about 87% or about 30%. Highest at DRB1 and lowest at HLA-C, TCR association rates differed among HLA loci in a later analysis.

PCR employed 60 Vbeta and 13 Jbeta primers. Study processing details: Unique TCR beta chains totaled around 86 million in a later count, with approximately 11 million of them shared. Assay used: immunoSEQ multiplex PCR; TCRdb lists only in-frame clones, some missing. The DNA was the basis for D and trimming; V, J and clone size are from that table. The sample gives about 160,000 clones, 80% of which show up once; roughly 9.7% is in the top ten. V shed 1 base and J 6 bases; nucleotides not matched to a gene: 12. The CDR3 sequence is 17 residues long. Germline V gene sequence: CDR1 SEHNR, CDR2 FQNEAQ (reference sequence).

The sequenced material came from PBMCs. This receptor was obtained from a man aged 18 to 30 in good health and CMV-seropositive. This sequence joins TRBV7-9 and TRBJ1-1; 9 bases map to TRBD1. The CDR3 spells CASSLGTGGTGSPEAFF. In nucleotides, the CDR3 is TGTGCCAGCAGCTTAGGCACGGGCGGGACAGGGTCGCCTGAAGCTTTCTTT.